This is a list of T cell receptor beta chains from one sample in a study of read filtering for tumor transcriptome and immune sequencing. TCRdb processed the reads anew with MiXCR; each CDR3 protein has one entry. Here the sample spans fewer than 100,000 distinct CDR3 sequences, approximately 13% being singletons. The sequencing input was a population of CD138-negative cells sorted from bone marrow. The receptors come from a donor aged 40 or over with multiple myeloma. Both conserved end residues are part of each CDR3. Each record gives: J gene, D gene, V gene, clone size, CDR3 protein, CDR3 DNA. The D gene is left open where the match is weak. Clone size appears in some rows only: once, few, many, or a class for an expanded clone.

J: TRBJ1-1; D: -; V: TRBV29-1; size: many; CDR3: CSVSPNTEAFF; DNA: TGCAGCGTCTCACCGAACACTGAAGCTTTCTTT
J: TRBJ2-1; D: -; V: TRBV10-3; size: many; CDR3: CAISETRDNEQFF; DNA: TGTGCCATCAGTGAGACCAGGGATAATGAGCAGTTCTTC
J: TRBJ1-1; D: TRBD1; V: TRBV29-1; size: -; CDR3: CSVIGQGHTEAFF; DNA: TGCAGCGTGATCGGACAGGGGCACACTGAAGCTTTCTTT
J: TRBJ2-1; D: -; V: TRBV30; size: many; CDR3: CAWDPSTTSLSYNEQFF; DNA: TGTGCCTGGGATCCATCGACTACCAGCCTCTCCTACAATGAGCAGTTCTTC
J: TRBJ1-1; D: TRBD1; V: TRBV28; size: many; CDR3: CASNRDREAFF; DNA: TGTGCCAGCAACAGGGACAGGGAAGCTTTCTTT
J: TRBJ2-3; D: -; V: TRBV7-2; size: many; CDR3: CASSLSRMGGADTQYF; DNA: TGTGCCAGCAGCTTGAGCCGAATGGGGGGCGCAGATACGCAGTATTTT
J: TRBJ2-1; D: TRBD1; V: TRBV18; size: few; CDR3: CASSYNLVTGDGYNGQFF; DNA: TGTGCCAGCTCATACAACCTCGTAACAGGGGACGGGTACAATGGGCAGTTCTTC
J: TRBJ2-7; D: TRBD1; V: TRBV25-1; size: many; CDR3: CASSETGAVGHEQYF; DNA: TGTGCCAGCAGTGAAACAGGGGCGGTCGGCCACGAGCAGTACTTC
J: TRBJ2-3; D: -; V: TRBV5-4; size: many; CDR3: CASSLEASAQYF; DNA: TGTGCCAGCAGCTTGGAGGCGTCGGCGCAGTATTTT
J: TRBJ2-7; D: -; V: TRBV7-6; size: many; CDR3: CASSLRGLDEQYF; DNA: TGTGCCAGCAGCCTCCGGGGGCTCGACGAGCAGTACTTC
J: TRBJ2-1; D: TRBD1; V: TRBV5-1; size: many; CDR3: CASSFWDRDTNEQFF; DNA: TGCGCCAGCAGCTTCTGGGACAGGGATACCAATGAGCAGTTCTTC
J: TRBJ2-7; D: TRBD2; V: TRBV5-5; size: -; CDR3: CASSSGLARYEQYF; DNA: TGTGCCAGCAGCTCTGGACTAGCGCGGTACGAGCAGTACTTC
J: TRBJ1-1; D: TRBD1; V: TRBV20-1; size: -; CDR3: CSGGFGRDRSAEAFF; DNA: TGCAGTGGGGGCTTCGGACGGGACAGGTCGGCTGAAGCTTTCTTT
J: TRBJ1-3; D: -; V: TRBV18; size: many; CDR3: CASSLDASSGNTIYF; DNA: TGTGCCAGCTCGTTGGACGCTTCCTCTGGAAACACCATATATTTT
J: TRBJ2-1; D: TRBD2; V: TRBV30; size: many; CDR3: CAWRPPGLAGNEQFF; DNA: TGTGCCTGGAGGCCTCCGGGACTAGCGGGTAATGAGCAGTTCTTC
J: TRBJ1-2; D: TRBD1; V: TRBV29-1; size: many; CDR3: CSVVTGGGYGYTF; DNA: TGCAGCGTTGTCACAGGGGGAGGCTATGGCTACACCTTC
J: TRBJ1-1; D: -; V: TRBV6-2/TRBV6-3; size: many; CDR3: CASGYSPPMNTEAFF; DNA: TGTGCCAGCGGTTATTCCCCCCCCATGAACACTGAAGCTTTCTTT
J: TRBJ2-7; D: -; V: TRBV5-1; size: -; CDR3: CASIRPTGSSYEQYF; DNA: TGCGCCAGCATCCGCCCGACAGGCAGCTCCTACGAGCAGTACTTC
J: TRBJ2-2; D: -; V: TRBV7-2; size: many; CDR3: CASSLGLARGRKNGELFF; DNA: TGTGCCAGCAGCTTAGGGCTCGCCCGGGGGCGGAAAAACGGGGAGCTGTTTTTT
J: TRBJ2-7; D: -; V: TRBV7-8; size: many; CDR3: CASSLGGTYEQYF; DNA: TGTGCCAGCAGCTTAGGCGGGACCTACGAGCAGTACTTC
J: TRBJ1-3; D: -; V: TRBV29-1; size: many; CDR3: CSVGQASGNTIYF; DNA: TGCAGCGTTGGACAGGCTAGCGGAAACACCATATATTTT
J: TRBJ2-1; D: -; V: TRBV12-3/TRBV12-4; size: once; CDR3: CASSPRGDGNGQFF; DNA: TGTGCCAGCAGCCCCCGGGGAGATGGAAATGGGCAGTTCTTC
J: TRBJ2-5; D: -; V: TRBV29-1; size: many; CDR3: CSVNDAQAQETQYF; DNA: TGCAGCGTTAACGACGCACAGGCCCAAGAGACCCAGTACTTC
J: TRBJ2-2; D: -; V: TRBV12-3/TRBV12-4; size: many; CDR3: CASTPPNTGELFF; DNA: TGTGCCAGCACCCCTCCGAACACCGGGGAGCTGTTTTTT
J: TRBJ2-6; D: TRBD2; V: TRBV5-1; size: -; CDR3: CASSLVAGAGANVLTF; DNA: TGCGCCAGCAGCTTGGTAGCGGGAGCTGGGGCCAACGTCCTGACTTTC
J: TRBJ2-1; D: TRBD2; V: TRBV3-1; size: many; CDR3: CASSQDEGRAYEQFF; DNA: TGTGCCAGCAGCCAAGATGAAGGGAGGGCCTATGAGCAGTTCTTC
J: TRBJ2-5; D: -; V: TRBV19; size: many; CDR3: CASSNRGGIETQYF; DNA: TGTGCCAGTAGTAATAGAGGAGGGATAGAGACCCAGTACTTC
J: TRBJ2-5; D: -; V: TRBV20-1; size: few; CDR3: CSARVIQGRETQYF; DNA: TGCAGTGCTAGAGTAATTCAGGGCAGAGAGACCCAGTACTTC
J: TRBJ2-3; D: -; V: TRBV7-3; size: many; CDR3: CASRFSGTDTQYF; DNA: TGTGCCAGCAGGTTTTCGGGGACAGATACGCAGTATTTT
J: TRBJ2-5; D: TRBD1; V: TRBV20-1; size: many; CDR3: CSASDRVETQYF; DNA: TGCAGTGCTTCGGACAGGGTGGAGACCCAGTACTTC
J: TRBJ2-1; D: TRBD2; V: TRBV20-1; size: many; CDR3: CSALGRRLAGYNEQFF; DNA: TGCAGTGCTCTCGGCCGGAGACTAGCGGGGTACAATGAGCAGTTCTTC
J: TRBJ2-1; D: -; V: TRBV12-3/TRBV12-4; size: many; CDR3: CASSLTDPYNEQFF; DNA: TGTGCCAGCAGTTTAACGGATCCCTACAATGAGCAGTTCTTC
J: TRBJ2-5; D: -; V: TRBV5-1; size: many; CDR3: CASSGRDTQETQYF; DNA: TGCGCCAGCAGCGGCCGGGACACCCAAGAGACCCAGTACTTC
J: TRBJ2-6; D: TRBD1; V: TRBV28; size: many; CDR3: CASSRGLGANVLTF; DNA: TGTGCCAGCAGTAGGGGGCTTGGGGCCAACGTCCTGACTTTC
J: TRBJ2-5; D: -; V: TRBV6-2/TRBV6-3; size: many; CDR3: CASSFLDENRYF; DNA: TGTGCCAGCAGTTTTTTGGACGAGAACCGGTACTTC
J: TRBJ2-7; D: -; V: TRBV30; size: many; CDR3: CAGASSYEQYF; DNA: TGTGCCGGGGCGAGCTCCTACGAGCAGTACTTC
J: TRBJ1-4; D: -; V: TRBV25-1; size: many; CDR3: CASSGQNEKLFF; DNA: TGTGCCAGCAGCGGACAGAATGAAAAACTGTTTTTT
J: TRBJ2-1; D: TRBD2; V: TRBV6-2/TRBV6-3; size: many; CDR3: CASSYSSSGSDNEQFF; DNA: TGTGCCAGCAGTTACTCCTCTAGCGGGAGTGACAATGAGCAGTTCTTC
J: TRBJ2-1; D: TRBD2; V: TRBV29-1; size: many; CDR3: CSVFLAGVEFF; DNA: TGCAGCGTTTTCCTAGCGGGAGTGGAGTTCTTC